This T cell receptor beta chain was retrieved from a study of beta chain features in type 1 diabetes. As for the study in general: Cell yields, gender and age were comparable in patients and healthy donors. Study observations and caveats: A moderate, significant TCRB CDR3 shortening appeared in type 1 diabetes across four CD4+ subsets. A pattern of fewer insertions and more deletions at VDJ junctions was seen in type 1 diabetes patients.

Every isolated RNA sample was fully reverse transcribed, so sequencing captured expressed TCRB transcripts. Repertoires were generated with immunoSEQ multiplex PCR, while TCRdb's copy carries only in-frame clones and drops some. This repertoire shows hundreds of thousands of clones, roughly 13% found once; its top ten account for just under 0.04%. This clone showed up just a few times. The target antigen is unknown. Trimming removed 0 bases from V and 4 bases from J, with 15 bases in between. CDR3 length: 16 residues. Sort purity for all populations was recorded as exceeding 98%. The V gene is TRBV23-1, the J gene TRBJ2-5; the D gene could be TRBD1 or TRBD2 (5 bases each). TRBV23-1 is filed as an ORF, its function uncertain. This TCR was sampled from a young man with type 1 diabetes. The sequenced sample consisted of naive CD4+ T cells from blood. The CDR3 DNA is TGCGCCAGCAGTCAATCTCGAGAGGGGTGGGGAGAGACCCAGTACTTC. Its translation: CASSQSREGWGETQYF.